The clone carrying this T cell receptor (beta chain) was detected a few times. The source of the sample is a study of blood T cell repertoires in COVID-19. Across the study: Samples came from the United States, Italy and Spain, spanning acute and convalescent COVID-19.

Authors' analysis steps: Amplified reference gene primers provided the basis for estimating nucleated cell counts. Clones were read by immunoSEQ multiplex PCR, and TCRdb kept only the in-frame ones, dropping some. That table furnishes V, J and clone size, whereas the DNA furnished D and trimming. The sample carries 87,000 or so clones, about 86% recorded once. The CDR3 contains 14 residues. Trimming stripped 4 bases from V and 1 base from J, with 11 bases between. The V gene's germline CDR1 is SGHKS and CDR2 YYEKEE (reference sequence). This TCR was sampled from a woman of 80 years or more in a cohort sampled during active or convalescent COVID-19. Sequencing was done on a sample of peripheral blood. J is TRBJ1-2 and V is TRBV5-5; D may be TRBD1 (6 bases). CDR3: CASSVDSLNYGYTF. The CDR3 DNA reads TGTGCCAGCAGCGTGGACAGCCTTAACTATGGCTACACCTTC.